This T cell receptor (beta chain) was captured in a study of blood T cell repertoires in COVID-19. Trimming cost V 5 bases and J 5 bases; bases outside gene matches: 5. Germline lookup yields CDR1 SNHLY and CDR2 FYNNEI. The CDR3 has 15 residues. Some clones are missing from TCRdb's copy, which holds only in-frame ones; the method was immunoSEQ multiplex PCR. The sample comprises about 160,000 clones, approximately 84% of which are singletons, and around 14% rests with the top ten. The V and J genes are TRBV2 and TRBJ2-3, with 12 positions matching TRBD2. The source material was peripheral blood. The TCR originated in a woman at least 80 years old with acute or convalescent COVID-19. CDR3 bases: TGTGCCAGCAGTACTCAACTAGCGGGGGGAGATACGCAGTATTTT. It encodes CASSTQLAGGDTQYF. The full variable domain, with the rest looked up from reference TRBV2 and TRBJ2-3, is EPEVTQTPSHQVTQMGQEVILRCVPISNHLYFYWYRQILGQKVEFLVSFYNNEISEKSEIFDDQFSVERPDGSNFTLKIRSTKLEDSAMYFCASSTQLAGGDTQYFGPGTRLTVL.